Presented here are 21 T cell receptor beta chains from one specimen sequenced in a study of cytomegalovirus exposure and HLA in healthy donors. PCR primers comprised 60 Vbeta and 13 Jbeta primers. Some clones are missing from TCRdb's copy, which holds only in-frame ones; the method was immunoSEQ multiplex PCR. The sample consists of 170,000 or so clones, around 80% of them appearing once. The sequenced sample was PBMCs. The source of these receptors is a man aged 35 to 55 in good health and CMV-seronegative.

V is TRBV7-3 and J is TRBJ2-3, with D possibly matching TRBD1 (6 bases). Trimming took 1 base from V and 5 from J, leaving 13 bases between them. The germline gives CDR1 SGHTA, CDR2 FQGTGA. This CDR3 contains 15 residues. The CDR3 region is CASSLILTGLDTQYF. The CDR3 region has the DNA TGTGCCAGCAGCTTAATCCTTACAGGGCTAGATACGCAGTATTTT.

This clone has just a few counts. The chain joins TRBV2 to TRBJ2-1; possibly TRBD2 for D (5 bases). V lost 0 bases and J lost 5, with 5 bases in between. The CDR3 is 13 amino acids. Germline values: CDR1 SNHLY, CDR2 FYNNEI. The CDR3, as DNA: TGTGCCAGCAGTGAAGCGCGGGACAATGAGCAGTTCTTC. Its protein product is CASSEARDNEQFF.

The chain uses TRBV14 and TRBJ1-2; D may be TRBD1 (5 bases). The ends were cut back, 7 bases at V and 3 bases at J, with 12 bases in the middle. The germline CDR1 and CDR2 sequences are SGHDN and FVKESK. This CDR3 is built from 13 residues. In DNA form, the CDR3 reads TGTGCCAGCATTACCTCAGGGTACTATGGCTACACCTTC. Amino acids: CASITSGYYGYTF.

The V and J genes are TRBV2 and TRBJ2-2; perhaps TRBD2 as D (6 bases). Trimming took 4 bases from V and 0 from J, leaving 15 bases between them. CDR3 size: 17 residues. Per germline, CDR1 SNHLY and CDR2 FYNNEI. CDR3 bases: TGTGCCAGCAGTGTAATTAGCGGAAAACCGAACACCGGGGAGCTGTTTTTT. Protein product: CASSVISGKPNTGELFF.

This chain connects TRBV5-1 to TRBJ2-7; 9 positions agree with TRBD1. The V segment lost 6 bases and the J segment 6 bases; nucleotides outside the gene matches: 19. Germline lookup yields CDR1 SGHRS and CDR2 YFSETQ. The length of the CDR3 is 17 residues. CDR3 DNA: TGCGCCAGCAAGCCGTCGGGACAGGGAAAAGCTGGAGGCGAGCAGTACTTC. Its protein product is CASKPSGQGKAGGEQYF.

The chain joins TRBV7-9 to TRBJ2-3, with D possibly being TRBD2 (6 bases). The CDR3 totals 15 residues. CDR1 is SEHNR, CDR2 FQNEAQ, per germline (reference sequence). Trimming removed 3 bases from V and 1 base from J, with 11 bases in between. CDR3 in amino acids: CASSFGGTRTDTQYF. The CDR3 region has the DNA TGTGCCAGCAGCTTTGGGGGGACTCGCACAGATACGCAGTATTTT.

This sequence joins TRBV10-3 and TRBJ2-2; tentatively, D is TRBD1 (6 bases). Germline V gives CDR1 ENHRY, CDR2 SYGVKD. V was cut by 6 bases and J by 1 base, with 9 bases left in between. This CDR3 has 14 amino acids. The CDR3 loop reads CAIRMGQNTGELFF. The CDR3 DNA reads TGTGCCATCAGAATGGGACAGAACACCGGGGAGCTGTTTTTT.

The table lists this clone with a few counts. The chain uses TRBV9 and TRBJ2-3; 9 bases match TRBD1. The CDR3 runs 16 residues. Per germline, CDR1 SGDLS and CDR2 YYNGEE. Trimming removed 4 bases from V and 4 bases from J; junction bases left unmatched: 10. DNA for the CDR3: TGTGCCAGCAGCAAAAGTGGGGGACAGGGATCAGATACGCAGTATTTT. Encoded protein: CASSKSGGQGSDTQYF.

The gene calls are TRBV15 and TRBJ2-3; a possible D gene is TRBD2 (6 bases). The germline gives CDR1 LNHNV, CDR2 YYDKDF (reference sequence). The CDR3 totals 19 residues. Between the trimmed V and J ends, which lost 0 bases and 1 base, there was a span of 20 bases. The CDR3 DNA is TGTGCCACCAGCAGAGATTTTGGGAGGACTCACGATGGCACAGATACGCAGTATTTT. As protein: CATSRDFGRTHDGTDTQYF.

The gene calls are TRBV5-1 and TRBJ2-5, with 10 bases identical to TRBD1. This CDR3 has 14 amino acids. The ends lost 7 bases at V and 1 base at J; junction bases unmatched: 4. Germline V lookup: CDR1 SGHRS, CDR2 YFSETQ. The CDR3 DNA reads as TGCGCCAGCGGCCGGACAGGGGGCCAAGAGACCCAGTACTTC. It translates to CASGRTGGQETQYF.

This clone was picked up one time. The rearrangement links TRBV23-1 to TRBJ2-2, with a possible D match to TRBD1 (6 bases). TRBV23-1 carries the ORF label, with uncertain function. Trimming pared 9 bases from V and 4 bases from J, leaving 18 bases between. This CDR3 comprises 15 residues. CDR3 nucleotides: TGCGCCAGGACTAACAGGGCTAGTGGCACCGGGGAGCTGTTTTTT. Translating it yields CARTNRASGTGELFF.

This sequence joins TRBV6-5 and TRBJ2-5; possibly TRBD1 for D (5 bases). The J call may be mistaken, given a closer DNA end match to TRBJ2-7. The germline V gene has CDR1 MNHEY and CDR2 SVGAGI. This CDR3 region has 15 residues. The CDR3 sequence is CASSYEAGIPYEQYF. CDR3 nucleotides: TGTGCCAGCAGTTACGAAGCAGGGATCCCGTACGAGCAGTACTTC.

The V and J genes are TRBV6-6 and TRBJ1-2, with D uncertain. Germline values: CDR1 MNHNY, CDR2 SVGAGI (reference sequence). The CDR3 is made up of 16 amino acids. V lost 7 bases and J lost 2, with 20 bases in between. In DNA form, the CDR3 reads TGTGCCAGCAAAGGCGGCGGCGGGATTTCGAACTATGGCTACACCTTC. Translating gives CASKGGGGISNYGYTF.

The chain employs TRBV2 and TRBJ1-5, with D possibly being TRBD1 (6 bases). CDR1 and CDR2 (germline): SNHLY, FYNNEI. Trimming shortened V by 1 base and J by 1 base, and 8 bases separated the two germline ends. The CDR3 runs to 15 residues. DNA for the CDR3: TGTGCCAGCAGTGAAGACAGGGCGAGCAATCAGCCCCAGCATTTT. Translating it yields CASSEDRASNQPQHF.

A few counts support this clone. The V gene is TRBV4-3, the J gene TRBJ2-2, with D hard to call. V lost 2 bases to trimming and J lost 0 bases, with 13 bases between them. CDR3 length: 17 amino acids. CDR1 is LGHNA and CDR2 is YSLEER in the germline V gene. The chain's CDR3 is CASSQSPASSNTGELFF. The CDR3 region has the DNA TGCGCCAGCAGCCAATCCCCCGCGTCCTCGAACACCGGGGAGCTGTTTTTT.

The chain joins TRBV29-1 to TRBJ1-4; no reliable D call. Trimming left V 4 bases short and J 5 bases short, with 8 bases between. The V gene's germline CDR1 is SQVTM and CDR2 ANQGSEA. The CDR3 covers 12 residues. CDR3 protein: CSVVGRNEKLFF. The CDR3 nucleotides read TGCAGCGTTGTTGGGAGGAATGAAAAACTGTTTTTT.

The J gene is TRBJ2-6, the V gene TRBV6-5; D gene uncertain. This CDR3 region has 16 residues. Germline V gene lookup returns CDR1 MNHEY and CDR2 SVGAGI. Trimming took 0 bases from V and 4 from J, leaving 10 bases between them. The CDR3: CASSYSPGSGANVLTF. CDR3 sequence (DNA): TGTGCCAGCAGTTACTCGCCGGGTTCAGGGGCCAACGTCCTGACTTTC.

The rearrangement joins TRBV7-2 to TRBJ2-3, with 9 bases identical to TRBD2. The V and J ends lost 4 bases and 0 bases, in that order; junction bases with no gene match: 14. This CDR3 is 19 amino acids long. Germline CDR1 is SGHTA and CDR2 is FQGNSA. The CDR3 loop is CASSSLGGASGRSTDTQYF. DNA for the CDR3: TGTGCCAGCAGCTCCCTAGGAGGGGCCAGCGGGAGGAGCACAGATACGCAGTATTTT.

The genes are TRBV27 and TRBJ1-3; D is undetermined. This CDR3 has 13 amino acids. The V gene's germline CDR1 is MNHEY and CDR2 SMNVEV (reference sequence). V was clipped by 3 bases and J by 3 bases, with 6 bases between them. Here the CDR3 DNA reads TGTGCCAGCAGTTTGTCTCTTGGAAACACCATATATTTT. Residues: CASSLSLGNTIYF.

This chain links TRBV6-6 with TRBJ1-5; D unclear. The V end lost 4 bases, the J end lost 2 bases, and 6 bases lay between the germline ends. Per the germline V gene, CDR1 is MNHNY and CDR2 is SVGAGI (reference sequence). This CDR3 region has 13 residues. In nucleotides, the CDR3 is TGTGCCAGCAGTTCCCATGGCAATCAGCCCCAGCATTTT. This encodes CASSSHGNQPQHF.

This clone was picked up a small number of times. The chain couples TRBV7-8 to TRBJ2-2; TRBD2 matches at 9 bases. Germline lookup yields CDR1 SGHVS and CDR2 FQNEAQ. V lost 1 base, J lost 4 bases, and 7 bases stayed unmatched. The length of the CDR3 is 17 residues. The CDR3 loop is CASSLEAAGGPTGELFF. CDR3 coding DNA: TGTGCCAGCAGCTTAGAGGCAGCGGGGGGTCCCACCGGGGAGCTGTTTTTT.